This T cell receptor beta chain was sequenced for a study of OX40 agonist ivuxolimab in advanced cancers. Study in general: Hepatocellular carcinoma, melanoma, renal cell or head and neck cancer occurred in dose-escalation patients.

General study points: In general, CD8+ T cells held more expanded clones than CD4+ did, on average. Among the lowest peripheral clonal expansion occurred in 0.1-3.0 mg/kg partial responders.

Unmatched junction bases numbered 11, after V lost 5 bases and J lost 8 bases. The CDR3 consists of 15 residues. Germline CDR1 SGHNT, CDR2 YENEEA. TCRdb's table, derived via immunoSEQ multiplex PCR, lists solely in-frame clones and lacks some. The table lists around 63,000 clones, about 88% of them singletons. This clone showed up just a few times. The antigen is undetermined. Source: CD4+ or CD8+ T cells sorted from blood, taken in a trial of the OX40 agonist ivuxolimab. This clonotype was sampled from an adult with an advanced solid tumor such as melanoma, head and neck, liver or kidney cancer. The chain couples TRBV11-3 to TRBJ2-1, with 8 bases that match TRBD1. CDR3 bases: TGTGCCAGCAGCAGTTTCGGACAGGGTTTCGATGAGCAGTTCTTC. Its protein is CASSSFGQGFDEQFF.